This is a list of T cell receptor beta chains from one sample in a study of blood T cell repertoires in COVID-19. TCRdb keeps only in-frame clones here, not all; method: immunoSEQ multiplex PCR. The sample carries about 61,000 clones, about 87% recorded once. The sample consisted of peripheral blood. The receptor set was obtained from a man between 60 and 75 years old with acute or convalescent COVID-19. Each CDR3 is given with its conserved first and last residue. A D gene is named only where the DNA matches it firmly. Size values are once, few and many counts, or a class for expanded clones, and some rows have none.

j_call clone_size v_call d_call cdr3_aa cdr3_nt
TRBJ2-1 NA TRBV11-2 NA CASSLSRENEQFF TGTGCCAGCAGCTTAAGCAGGGAAAATGAGCAGTTCTTC
TRBJ2-3 NA TRBV6-5 TRBD2 CASTLSSGGPDTQYF TGTGCCAGCACCCTATCTAGCGGGGGACCAGATACGCAGTATTTT
TRBJ2-7 NA TRBV27 NA CASSLYGTTDEQYF TGTGCCAGCAGTTTATATGGGACAACCGACGAGCAGTACTTC
TRBJ2-4 NA TRBV24-1 TRBD1 CATSDRGPQNIQYF TGTGCCACCAGTGACAGGGGGCCCCAAAACATTCAGTACTTC
TRBJ2-3 NA TRBV3-1/TRBV3-2 NA CASSQTRGDTQYF TGTGCCAGCAGCCAGACCCGGGGGGATACGCAGTATTTT
TRBJ2-3 NA TRBV7-2 TRBD2 CASSLQASGGAGYF TGTGCCAGCAGCTTACAGGCTAGCGGGGGGGCCGGGTATTTT
TRBJ1-2 NA TRBV29-1 NA CSVTLTGTIYGYTF TGCAGCGTTACCCTGACAGGAACTATCTATGGCTACACCTTC
TRBJ2-5 NA TRBV10-3 NA CAISDIGGTQETQYF TGTGCCATCAGTGATATTGGGGGGACCCAAGAGACCCAGTACTTC
TRBJ2-2 once TRBV5-6 NA CASSPGRANTGELFF TGTGCCAGCAGCCCGGGTCGTGCGAACACCGGGGAGCTGTTTTTT
TRBJ1-6 NA TRBV4-3 NA CASSQDPLSGSSYNSPLHF TGCGCCAGCAGCCAAGATCCCCTCTCGGGGAGCTCCTATAATTCACCCCTCCACTTT
TRBJ1-1 NA TRBV29-1 NA CSVGAGYESAEAFF TGCAGCGTCGGCGCGGGGTATGAATCGGCTGAAGCTTTCTTT
TRBJ1-1 once TRBV4-3 TRBD1 CASSFWDSPNTEAFF TGCGCCAGCAGCTTCTGGGACAGCCCGAACACTGAAGCTTTCTTT
TRBJ2-1 NA TRBV29-1 TRBD1 CSQTGTGTYNEQFF TGCAGCCAGACAGGGACGGGTACCTACAATGAGCAGTTCTTC
TRBJ1-5 NA TRBV7-2 TRBD1 CASSLAPRTGGFNQPQHF TGTGCCAGCAGCTTAGCCCCAAGGACAGGTGGGTTCAATCAGCCCCAGCATTTT
TRBJ2-5 NA TRBV7-6 TRBD2 CASSSLLAGRGETQYF TGTGCCAGCAGCTCCCTTCTAGCGGGGAGGGGAGAGACCCAGTACTTC
TRBJ1-1 few TRBV15 NA CATSRSQGMNTEAFF TGTGCCACCAGCAGATCACAGGGAATGAACACTGAAGCTTTCTTT
TRBJ1-3 NA TRBV19 NA CASSTGNVNSGNTIYF TGTGCCAGTAGTACCGGGAATGTCAACTCTGGAAACACCATATATTTT
TRBJ1-1 NA TRBV13 NA CASTTNTEAFF TGTGCCAGCACCACAAACACTGAAGCTTTCTTT
TRBJ1-5 NA TRBV6-6 NA CASSYSVQDNQPQHF TGTGCCAGCAGTTACTCGGTACAGGATAATCAGCCCCAGCATTTT
TRBJ1-4 few TRBV19 TRBD1 CASSPGTGGDYNEKLFF TGTGCCAGTAGCCCCGGAACAGGGGGTGACTATAATGAAAAACTGTTTTTT
TRBJ1-1 NA TRBV19 NA CASMSRGRNTEAFF TGTGCCAGTATGAGCAGGGGAAGGAACACTGAAGCTTTCTTT
TRBJ2-3 NA TRBV30 TRBD2 CAWTVGGSTDTQYF TGTGCCTGGACGGTCGGGGGGTCCACAGATACGCAGTATTTT
TRBJ1-2 few TRBV19 TRBD1 CASFNRGGYTF TGTGCCAGTTTTAACAGGGGCGGCTACACCTTC
TRBJ1-1 NA TRBV13 TRBD1 CASSNRGTEAFF TGTGCCAGCAGCAACAGGGGGACTGAAGCTTTCTTT
TRBJ2-7 NA TRBV5-1 TRBD1 CASSYGTDSYEQYF TGCGCCAGCAGCTATGGGACAGACTCCTACGAGCAGTACTTC
TRBJ2-7 NA TRBV5-1 NA CASSPDSVSYEQYF TGCGCCAGCAGCCCGGACAGTGTTTCCTACGAGCAGTACTTC
TRBJ2-2 NA TRBV4-1 TRBD2 CASSPSGTSNTGELFF TGCGCCAGCAGCCCCTCCGGGACTAGCAACACCGGGGAGCTGTTTTTT
TRBJ1-1 NA TRBV13 NA CASRVLVQNTEAFF TGTGCCAGCAGGGTACTGGTCCAGAACACTGAAGCTTTCTTT
TRBJ1-2 NA TRBV2 TRBD1 CASSERTGMSYGYTF TGTGCCAGCAGTGAACGGACAGGGATGTCCTATGGCTACACCTTC
TRBJ1-3 NA TRBV9 NA CASSVRAPEDADTIYF TGTGCCAGCAGCGTCCGGGCCCCGGAGGACGCGGACACCATATATTTT
TRBJ1-5 NA TRBV9 NA CASSGGIGNQPQHF TGTGCCAGCAGCGGAGGGATTGGCAATCAGCCCCAGCATTTT
TRBJ2-2 NA TRBV10-2 TRBD2 CASTASGNTGELFF TGCGCCAGCACGGCTAGCGGGAACACCGGGGAGCTGTTTTTT
TRBJ2-7 NA TRBV11-2 NA CASSLSRGPQYEQYF TGTGCCAGCAGCTTAAGTCGTGGTCCCCAGTACGAGCAGTACTTC
TRBJ2-7 few TRBV15 TRBD1 CATSVMAGQGGHEQYF TGTGCCACCAGCGTAATGGCGGGACAGGGTGGCCACGAGCAGTACTTC
TRBJ1-3 large TRBV11-2 NA CASSLGGPFSGNTIYF TGTGCCAGCAGCTTAGGGGGCCCTTTCTCTGGAAACACCATATATTTT
TRBJ1-5 NA TRBV4-1 NA CASSQERTTSNQPQHF TGCGCCAGCAGCCAAGAGAGGACTACTAGCAATCAGCCCCAGCATTTT
TRBJ1-3 NA TRBV19 TRBD1 CASRSDRASGTIYF TGTGCCAGTAGATCGGACAGGGCCAGCGGCACCATATATTTT
TRBJ1-5 once TRBV4-3 NA CASSQDGAGAQPQHF TGCGCCAGCAGCCAAGATGGTGCTGGGGCTCAGCCCCAGCATTTT
TRBJ2-7 NA TRBV7-8 TRBD1 CASSLDGTVFSYEQYF TGTGCCAGCAGCTTGGACGGGACAGTCTTCTCCTACGAGCAGTACTTC
TRBJ2-3 NA TRBV7-3 TRBD1 CASSLWDRSTDTQYF TGTGCCAGCAGCTTATGGGACAGGTCCACAGATACGCAGTATTTT
TRBJ1-5 NA TRBV24-1 TRBD1 CATSDPTSGQVNQPQHF TGTGCCACCAGTGACCCAACCTCAGGACAGGTTAATCAGCCCCAGCATTTT
TRBJ1-4 once TRBV10-3 TRBD1 CAISDSDGQENEKLFF TGTGCCATCAGTGATTCCGACGGACAGGAAAATGAAAAACTGTTTTTT
TRBJ2-2 NA TRBV11-2 NA CASSLAGNTGELFF TGTGCCAGCAGCTTAGCCGGGAACACCGGGGAGCTGTTTTTT